The clone carrying this T cell receptor (beta chain) was observed a few times. The data stem from a study of T cells after yellow fever vaccination. The CDR3 length is 16 residues. The V segment lost 6 bases and the J segment 1 base; nucleotides outside the gene matches: 4. CDR1 and CDR2 from the germline V gene are SGHAT and FQNNGV. TCRdb itself ran the 5' RACE reads through MiXCR, one entry per CDR3 protein. This sample has some 600,000 distinct CDR3 sequences, with about 12% found just once. The V call is TRBV11-2, the J call TRBJ2-1; the match to TRBD2 covers 12 bases. The source of this sequence is a man between 25 and 39 years old who received the YFV17D yellow fever vaccine. The sample in question was PBMCs, obtained on the day of the yellow fever booster vaccination. CDR3 protein: CASRPGLAGSYNEQFF. The CDR3 bases are TGTGCCAGCAGACCCGGACTAGCGGGGTCCTACAATGAGCAGTTCTTC. Filled out from reference TRBV11-2 and TRBJ2-1, the complete variable domain reads EAGVAQSPRYKIIEKRQSVAFWCNPISGHATLYWYQQILGQGPKLLIQFQNNGVVDDSQLPKDRFSAERLKGVDSTLKIQPAKLEDSAVYLCASRPGLAGSYNEQFFGPGTRLTVL.